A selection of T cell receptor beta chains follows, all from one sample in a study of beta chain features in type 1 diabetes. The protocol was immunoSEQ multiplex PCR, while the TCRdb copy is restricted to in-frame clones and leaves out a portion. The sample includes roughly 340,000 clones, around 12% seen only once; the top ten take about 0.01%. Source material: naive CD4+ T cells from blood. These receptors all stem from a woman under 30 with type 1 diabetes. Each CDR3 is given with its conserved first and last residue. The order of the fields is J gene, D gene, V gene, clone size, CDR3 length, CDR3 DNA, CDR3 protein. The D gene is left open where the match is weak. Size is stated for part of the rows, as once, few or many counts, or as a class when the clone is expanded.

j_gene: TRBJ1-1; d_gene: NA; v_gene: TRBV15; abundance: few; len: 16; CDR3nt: TGTGCCACCAGCAGAGCAAATCCAGGGTTCGGCGCTGAAGCTTTCTTT; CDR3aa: CATSRANPGFGAEAFF
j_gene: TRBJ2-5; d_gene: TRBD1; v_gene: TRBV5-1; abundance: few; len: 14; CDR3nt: TGCGCCAGCAGCCCTCAAGGACAGGAAGAGACCCAGTACTTC; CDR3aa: CASSPQGQEETQYF
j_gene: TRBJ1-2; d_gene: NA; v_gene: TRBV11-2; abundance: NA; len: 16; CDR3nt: TGTGCCAGCAGCTTAGGTGGCAGGGGTTCGGGCTATGGCTACACCTTC; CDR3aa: CASSLGGRGSGYGYTF
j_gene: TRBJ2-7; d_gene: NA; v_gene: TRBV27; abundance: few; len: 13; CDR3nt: TGTGCCAGCAGCAACGGACAGAACTACGAGCAGTACTTC; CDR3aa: CASSNGQNYEQYF
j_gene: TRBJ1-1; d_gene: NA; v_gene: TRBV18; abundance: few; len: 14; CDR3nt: TGTGCCAGCTCACCACCCCGACAGCAGGCTGAAGCTTTCTTT; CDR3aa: CASSPPRQQAEAFF
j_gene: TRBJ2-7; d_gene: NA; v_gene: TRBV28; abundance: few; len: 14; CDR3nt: TGTGCCAGCAGGAGATTGGACAGCCCATACGAGCAGTACTTC; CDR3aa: CASRRLDSPYEQYF
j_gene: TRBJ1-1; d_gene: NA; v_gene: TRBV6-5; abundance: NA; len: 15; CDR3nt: TGTGCCAGCAGTCGACCGGGGGGCCGAGGGACTGAAGCTTTCTTT; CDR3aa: CASSRPGGRGTEAFF
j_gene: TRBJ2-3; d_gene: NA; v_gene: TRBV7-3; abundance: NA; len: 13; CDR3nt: TGTGCCAGCAGCTTAGAGGTGGCAGATACGCAGTATTTT; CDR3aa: CASSLEVADTQYF
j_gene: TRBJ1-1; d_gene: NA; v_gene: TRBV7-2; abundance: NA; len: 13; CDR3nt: TGTGCCAGCAGCGCGGACAGGAACACTGAAGCTTTCTTT; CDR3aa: CASSADRNTEAFF
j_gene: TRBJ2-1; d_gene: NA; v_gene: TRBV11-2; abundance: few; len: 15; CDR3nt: TGTGCCAGCAAGGCCCGACAGTTCTCCTACAATGAGCAGTTCTTC; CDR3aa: CASKARQFSYNEQFF
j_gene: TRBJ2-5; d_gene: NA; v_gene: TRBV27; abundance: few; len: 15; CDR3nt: TGTGCCAGCAGTTTAAGTTTTAGCGCCTTCGGGACCCAGTACTTC; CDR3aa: CASSLSFSAFGTQYF
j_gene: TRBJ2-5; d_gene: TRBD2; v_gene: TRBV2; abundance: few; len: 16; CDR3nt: TGTGCCAGCAGTCCCGGGACTAGCGGGAGATATGAGACCCAGTACTTC; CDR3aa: CASSPGTSGRYETQYF
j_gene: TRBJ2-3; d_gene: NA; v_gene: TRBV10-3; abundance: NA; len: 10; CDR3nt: TGTGCCATCACGACAGATACGCAGTATTTT; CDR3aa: CAITTDTQYF
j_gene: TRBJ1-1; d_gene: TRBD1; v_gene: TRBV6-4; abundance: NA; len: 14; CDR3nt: TGTGCCAGCAGTGAAGGACAGGGTAGGACTGAAGCTTTCTTT; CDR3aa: CASSEGQGRTEAFF
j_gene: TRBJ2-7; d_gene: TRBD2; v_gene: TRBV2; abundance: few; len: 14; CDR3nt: TGTGCCAGCAGTGTTCTAGCGGGGATGGGGGAGCAGTACTTC; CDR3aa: CASSVLAGMGEQYF
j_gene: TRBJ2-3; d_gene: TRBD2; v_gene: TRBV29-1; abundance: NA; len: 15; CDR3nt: TGCAGCGCAGGCGGGGCTAGCGGAATCACAGATACGCAGTATTTT; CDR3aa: CSAGGASGITDTQYF
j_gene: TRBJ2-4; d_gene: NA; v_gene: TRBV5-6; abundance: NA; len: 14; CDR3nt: TGTGCCAGCAGCTACCTCGGATTTGCGGACATTCAGTACTTC; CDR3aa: CASSYLGFADIQYF
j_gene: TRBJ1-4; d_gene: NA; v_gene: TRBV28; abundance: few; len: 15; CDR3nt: TGTGCCAGCAGTTTTCTGGCAGCGTCTAATGAAAAACTGTTTTTT; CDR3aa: CASSFLAASNEKLFF
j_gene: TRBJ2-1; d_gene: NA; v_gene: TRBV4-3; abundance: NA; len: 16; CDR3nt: TGCGCCAGCAGCCGAGGGGGATCGCTAGGGTCTCGTGAGCAGTTCTTC; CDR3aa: CASSRGGSLGSREQFF
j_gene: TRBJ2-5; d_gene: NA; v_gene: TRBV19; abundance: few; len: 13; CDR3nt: TGTGCCAGTAGTATGACGGCCAGGGAGACCCAGTACTTC; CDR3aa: CASSMTARETQYF
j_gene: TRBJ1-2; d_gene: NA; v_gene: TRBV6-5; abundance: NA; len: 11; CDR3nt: TGTGCCAGCAGTTACCCGGGAGGCTACACCTTC; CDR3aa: CASSYPGGYTF
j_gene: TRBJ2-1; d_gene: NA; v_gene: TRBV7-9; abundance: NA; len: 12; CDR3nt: TGTGCCAGCAGCCTTCAGCGGGCCCAGCAGTTCTTC; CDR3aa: CASSLQRAQQFF
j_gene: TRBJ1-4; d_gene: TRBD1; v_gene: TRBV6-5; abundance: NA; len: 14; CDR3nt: TGTGCCAGCAGTTCGGGACAGGGGGATGAAAAACTGTTTTTT; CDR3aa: CASSSGQGDEKLFF
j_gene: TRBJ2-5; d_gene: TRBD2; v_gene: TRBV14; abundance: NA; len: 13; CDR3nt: TGTGCCAGCAGCCCCCGGGCGGGGGGGACCCAGTACTTC; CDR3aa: CASSPRAGGTQYF
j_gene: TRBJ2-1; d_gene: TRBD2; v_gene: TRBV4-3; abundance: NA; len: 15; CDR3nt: TGCGCCAGCAGCCCCGGGGGGGCTTCCTACAATGAGCAGTTCTTC; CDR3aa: CASSPGGASYNEQFF
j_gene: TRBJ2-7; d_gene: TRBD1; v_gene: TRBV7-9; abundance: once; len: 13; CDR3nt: TGTGCCAGCCTTCAGACAGGGAGCTACGAGCAGTACTTC; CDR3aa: CASLQTGSYEQYF
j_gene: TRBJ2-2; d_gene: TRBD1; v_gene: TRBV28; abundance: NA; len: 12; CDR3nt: TGTGCCATACAGGGGCCCACCGGGGAGCTGTTTTTT; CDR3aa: CAIQGPTGELFF